Each of the 6 T cell receptor beta chains below was sequenced from the same sample in a study of Graves' ophthalmopathy and Graves' hyperthyroidism. The authors amplified TCR beta CDR3 regions from RNA transcripts. HTBI primers served in a first-round RT-PCR, which a second-round multiplex PCR followed. MiXCR, run by TCRdb on the multiplex PCR reads, gives a single entry per CDR3 protein. Among about 660,000 distinct CDR3 sequences, roughly two fifths were seen once, and the ten largest hold roughly 3%. Material: peripheral blood. Every receptor here comes from an adult man with Graves' ophthalmopathy.

This clonotype was detected ten times or more. The chain combines TRBV19 with TRBJ1-5; D gene ambiguous. CDR3 size: 14 residues. Germline values: CDR1 LNHDA, CDR2 SQIVND (reference sequence). Deletions cut 6 bases from V and 0 bases from J, with 9 bases between. CDR3 sequence: CASRFVASNQPQHF. The CDR3, as DNA: TGTGCCAGTAGATTCGTGGCTAGCAATCAGCCCCAGCATTTT. The full variable domain, rest sourced from reference TRBV19 and TRBJ1-5, is DGGITQSPKYLFRKEGQNVTLSCEQNLNHDAMYWYRQDPGQGLRLIYYSQIVNDFQKGDIAEGYSVSREKKESFPLTVTSAQKNPTAFYLCASRFVASNQPQHFGDGTRLSIL.

This clonotype was detected ten times or more. V gene TRBV7-9 combines with J gene TRBJ1-4; 10 bases map to TRBD1. V was pared by 4 bases and J by 7 bases, with 12 bases of the junction left unmatched. Germline-derived CDR1 and CDR2 are SEHNR and FQNEAQ (reference sequence). The CDR3 totals 17 residues. CDR3 residues: CASSSAGTGAYGEKLFF. The CDR3 DNA reads as TGTGCCAGCAGCTCCGCCGGGACAGGGGCATATGGTGAAAAACTGTTTTTT.

In its sample, this clonotype was seen many times. The chain joins TRBV7-8 to TRBJ1-4; D call uncertain. Germline CDR1 reads SGHVS; CDR2 reads FQNEAQ. V lost 1 base and J 3 bases, leaving 15 bases between the germline ends. The CDR3 totals 17 residues. Here the CDR3 reads CASSLVVLGAANEKLFF. CDR3 nucleotides: TGTGCCAGCAGCTTAGTAGTTTTGGGTGCCGCTAATGAAAAACTGTTTTTT.

The table lists this clonotype with many counts. J is TRBJ2-5 and V is TRBV29-1; D not certain. Germline values: CDR1 SQVTM, CDR2 ANQGSEA. The CDR3 is 13 residues long. The germline V and J ends were trimmed by 7 bases and 3 bases, with 15 bases remaining between them. CDR3 protein: CSGSGLGEETQYF. The DNA of the CDR3 is TGCAGCGGTAGTGGTCTAGGCGAAGAGACCCAGTACTTC. The variable domain in full, completed from reference TRBV29-1 and TRBJ2-5, reads SAVISQKPSRDICQRGTSLTIQCQVDSQVTMMFWYRQQPGQSLTLIATANQGSEATYESGFVIDKFPISRPNLTFSTLTVSNMSPEDSSIYLCSGSGLGEETQYFGPGTRLLVL.

The count of this clonotype is one. This sequence joins TRBV20-1 and TRBJ1-1; 8 bases agree with TRBD1. CDR3 length: 15 amino acids. Germline CDR1 is DFQATT and CDR2 is SNEGSKA (reference sequence). V gave up 4 bases and J gave up 1 base; unmatched junction bases: 8. The CDR3 DNA sequence: TGCAGTGCTAAATTGACAGGGGAGGCGAACACTGAAGCTTTCTTT. It translates to CSAKLTGEANTEAFF.

The V call is TRBV11-2, the J call TRBJ1-2; 8 positions match TRBD1. With V trimmed by 5 bases and J by 1 base, 6 bases remained unmatched. Germline V gene lookup returns CDR1 SGHAT and CDR2 FQNNGV. CDR3 length: 15 residues. The CDR3 here is CASSQGQASNYGYTF. DNA for the CDR3: TGTGCCAGCAGCCAGGGACAGGCGAGTAACTATGGCTACACCTTC. Full variable domain (rest looked up from reference TRBV11-2 and TRBJ1-2): EAGVAQSPRYKIIEKRQSVAFWCNPISGHATLYWYQQILGQGPKLLIQFQNNGVVDDSQLPKDRFSAERLKGVDSTLKIQPAKLEDSAVYLCASSQGQASNYGYTFGSGTRLTVV.